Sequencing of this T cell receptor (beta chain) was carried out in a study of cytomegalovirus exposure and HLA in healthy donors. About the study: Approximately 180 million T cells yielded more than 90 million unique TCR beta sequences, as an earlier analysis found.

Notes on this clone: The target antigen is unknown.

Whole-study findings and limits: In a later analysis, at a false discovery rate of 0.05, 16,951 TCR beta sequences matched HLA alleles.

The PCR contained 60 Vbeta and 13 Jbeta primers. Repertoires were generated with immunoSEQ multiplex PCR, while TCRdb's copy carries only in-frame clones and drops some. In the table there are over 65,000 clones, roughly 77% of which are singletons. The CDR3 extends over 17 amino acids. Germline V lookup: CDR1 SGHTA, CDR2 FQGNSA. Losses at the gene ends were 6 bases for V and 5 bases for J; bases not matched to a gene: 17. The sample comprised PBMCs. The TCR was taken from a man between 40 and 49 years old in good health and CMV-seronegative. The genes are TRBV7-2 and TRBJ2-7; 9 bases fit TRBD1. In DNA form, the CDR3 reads TGTGCCAGCAGGCTAACAGGGGGCGTAGACCCTCGAAACGAGCAGTACTTC. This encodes CASRLTGGVDPRNEQYF.